This T cell receptor beta chain derives from a study of blood T cell repertoires in COVID-19. Study information: The origin of the acute and convalescent COVID-19 samples was the United States, Italy and Spain.

Enrollees, about 18 to 100 years old, lived in some 24 US areas. It was within 2 weeks before study entry that exposed participants met a COVID-19 case. V was pared by 6 bases and J by 6 bases, with 18 bases between. CDR1 is SEHNR and CDR2 is FQNEAQ in the germline V gene (reference sequence). The CDR3 is made up of 14 amino acids. Original methodology: Estimation of nucleated cell counts was performed using reference gene primer amplification. Only in-frame clones appear in the TCRdb table, and some are missing; sequencing was by immunoSEQ multiplex PCR. That table gives V, J and clone size, and the DNA gave D and trimming. The data contain more than 300,000 clones, roughly 92% of them singletons.

Sequencing used PBMCs or T cells enriched from blood (not recorded which). The V gene is TRBV7-9, the J gene TRBJ2-7, with D possibly matching TRBD1 (6 bases). The clonotype originates from a woman in her thirties or forties who had been exposed to COVID-19. The CDR3 DNA sequence: TGTGCCAGCAGTTACAACCCACAGGGCTCCGAGCAGTACTTC. Encoded protein: CASSYNPQGSEQYF.